This T cell receptor beta chain was retrieved from a study of T cell repertoires in cytomegalovirus infection. Study background: Public TCR beta signatures indicated both CMV infection and matching HLA type.

V was clipped by 0 bases and J by 4 bases; unmatched bases: 4. The CDR3 is 15 amino acids. In germline, CDR1 is LGHNT, CDR2 FRNRAP. On this clonotype itself: As yet, its antigen is unknown.

TCRdb re-derived calls from the reads in MiXCR, one entry per CDR3 protein. This sample yields hundreds of thousands of distinct CDR3 sequences, of which under 20% are seen a single time; approximately 12% belongs to the top ten. Study-wide results and limits: The ex vivo response showed dominance by HLA-C-restricted CMV-specific TCR beta clonotypes. Public TCR beta family frequency separated CMV-and-HLA carriers, including in an independent cohort.

The sample comprised PBMCs. The source of this sequence is a human donor in good health (CMV status not recorded). Some clones in this sample may be carry-over from other donors' samples. The rearrangement uses TRBV12-5 and TRBJ2-3; TRBD1 matches at 7 bases. The CDR3 protein is CASGLVGTGADTQYF. The CDR3 nucleotides are TGTGCTAGTGGTTTGGTAGGAACAGGGGCAGATACGCAGTATTTT.